The 10 T cell receptor beta chains reported below all come from one sample, sequenced in a study of blood T cell repertoires in COVID-19. Repertoires were generated with immunoSEQ multiplex PCR, while TCRdb's copy carries only in-frame clones and drops some. The sample holds some 130,000 clones, 80% to 90% seen once. Sequences were obtained from PBMCs or T cells enriched from blood (not recorded which). These receptors were obtained from a woman aged 50 to 60 who had recovered from COVID-19.

The chain uses TRBV6-5 and TRBJ1-3; D possibly corresponds to TRBD1 (5 bases). The V gene's germline CDR1 is MNHEY and CDR2 SVGAGI. CDR3 length: 14 residues. Trimming removed 8 bases from V and 0 bases from J, with 11 bases in between. Written as DNA, the CDR3 is TGTGCCAGCCGGCGGGGGGTCTCTGGAAACACCATATATTTT. Translated, it gives CASRRGVSGNTIYF.

This chain joins TRBV11-3 and TRBJ2-3, with 10 bases identical to TRBD1. Germline CDR1 reads SGHNT; CDR2 reads YENEEA. J was trimmed by 0 bases and V by 1 base; bases with no gene match: 7. The CDR3 extends over 18 amino acids. The CDR3 DNA is TGTGCCAGCAGCTTAGCGGACAGGGGGTCGCCTAGCACAGATACGCAGTATTTT. Translation: CASSLADRGSPSTDTQYF.

The chain couples TRBV18 to TRBJ1-5; 9 bases line up with TRBD1. The CDR3 is made up of 18 amino acids. Germline CDR1 and CDR2: KGHSH and LQKENI. After removal of 3 bases from V and 0 bases from J, the junction contained 9 bases not matched to a gene. CDR3 DNA sequence: TGTGCCAGCTCACCTCGGACAGGGGCCGGATATAGCAATCAGCCCCAGCATTTT. Translating gives CASSPRTGAGYSNQPQHF.

The V call is TRBV5-4, the J call TRBJ2-3; 9 bases align to TRBD2. Germline V gene sequence: CDR1 SGHNT, CDR2 YYREEE (reference sequence). Trimming removed 2 bases from V and 0 bases from J; junction bases left unmatched: 4. The length of the CDR3 is 16 residues. The CDR3 region is CASSLNLAGSTDTQYF. Written as DNA, the CDR3 is TGTGCCAGCAGCTTAAACCTAGCGGGGAGCACAGATACGCAGTATTTT. Complete variable domain (other parts from reference TRBV5-4 and TRBJ2-3): ETGVTQSPTHLIKTRGQQVTLRCSSQSGHNTVSWYQQALGQGPQFIFQYYREEENGRGNFPPRFSGLQFPNYSSELNVNALELDDSALYLCASSLNLAGSTDTQYFGPGTRLTVL.

The V and J genes are TRBV27 and TRBJ1-5, with D unclear. The CDR3 sequence is 15 residues long. V lost 2 bases to trimming and J lost 0 bases, with 8 bases between them. Germline CDR1 reads MNHEY; CDR2 reads SMNVEV (reference sequence). CDR3 sequence reads: CASSLPGYSNQPQHF. The DNA for the CDR3 is TGTGCCAGCAGTTTACCGGGGTATAGCAATCAGCCCCAGCATTTT.

The V gene is TRBV29-1, the J gene TRBJ2-1; 9 bases are a match to TRBD2. J was trimmed by 7 bases and V by 5 bases; bases with no gene match: 12. CDR1 and CDR2 from the germline V gene are SQVTM and ANQGSEA. The CDR3 runs 15 residues. The CDR3 bases are TGCAGCGTTCCCGATCCGGCTAGCGGGGAAAATGAGCAGTTCTTC. Amino acid sequence: CSVPDPASGENEQFF.

The chain uses TRBV25-1 and TRBJ1-2; D might be TRBD1 (5 bases). The CDR3 is made up of 11 amino acids. V was clipped by 8 bases and J by 4 bases, with 8 bases between them. Germline lookup yields CDR1 MGHDK and CDR2 SYGVNS. DNA for the CDR3: TGTGCCAGCGGAGGGGCCTATGGCTACACCTTC. Translation: CASGGAYGYTF.

This chain connects TRBV6-5 to TRBJ1-2; 10 positions agree with TRBD1. CDR1 is MNHEY and CDR2 is SVGAGI in the germline V gene. CDR3 length: 13 amino acids. V was pared by 5 bases and J by 8 bases, with 5 bases of the junction left unmatched. The CDR3 reads CASSRDRGEGYTF. CDR3 DNA sequence: TGTGCCAGCAGTCGGGACAGGGGTGAAGGCTACACCTTC.

The V and J genes are TRBV20-1 and TRBJ1-1; 9 nucleotides line up with TRBD1. Per the germline V gene, CDR1 is DFQATT and CDR2 is SNEGSKA (reference sequence). The length of the CDR3 is 14 residues. Losses at the gene ends were 3 bases for V and 0 bases for J; bases not matched to a gene: 2. The CDR3 loop reads CSASGTGMNTEAFF. Written as DNA, the CDR3 is TGCAGTGCTAGTGGGACAGGGATGAACACTGAAGCTTTCTTT.

The chain uses TRBV10-1 and TRBJ2-2; D unclear. The CDR3 is 12 amino acids. Germline V gene sequence: CDR1 WNHNN, CDR2 SYGVQD (reference sequence). Trimming cost V 6 bases and J 4 bases, with 6 bases left between them. The CDR3 reads CASSRSTGELFF. As DNA, the CDR3 is TGCGCCAGCAGCAGGTCCACCGGGGAGCTGTTTTTT.